This paragraph covers one TCR beta chain sequence. Using immunoSEQ multiplex PCR, the repertoire was profiled, and TCRdb retains in-frame clones only, with some absent. In the table there are about 160,000 clones, over 90% of which are singletons. This sample was taken from a study of blood T cell repertoires in COVID-19. Germline V gene sequence: CDR1 SGDLS, CDR2 YYNGEE. The ends lost 1 base at V and 5 bases at J; junction bases unmatched: 5. This CDR3 comprises 15 residues. V and J are TRBV9 and TRBJ1-4; 7 bases align to TRBD1. This receptor was identified in a man aged 45-65 years with acute or convalescent COVID-19. Sequencing was carried out using peripheral blood. The CDR3 DNA is TGTGCCAGCAGCGTATCAGGGGGTAGGAATGAAAAACTGTTTTTT. As protein: CASSVSGGRNEKLFF.